Listed below are T cell receptor beta chains from one sample, sequenced in a study of T-cell reconstitution after alpha-beta-depleted transplantation in children. From the PCR reads, TCRdb called clonotypes with MiXCR, one entry per CDR3 protein. The table has almost 500,000 distinct CDR3 sequences, roughly an eighth seen once. Sequencing used PBMCs from the stem cell graft donor, obtained from the stem cell graft. These receptors all stem from a human donor who donated a stem cell graft to a child with combined immunodeficiency. The CDR3 runs from the conserved cysteine through the conserved F or W. The order of the fields is J gene, clone size, V gene, D gene, CDR3 protein, CDR3 DNA. A D gene is named only where the DNA matches it firmly. Clone size is given for some rows only: seen once, a few or many times, or a class if the clone is expanded.

TRBJ2-7,-,TRBV27,TRBD2,CASRGGTSYEQYF,TGTGCCAGCAGGGGGGGGACCTCCTACGAGCAGTACTTC
TRBJ2-1,-,TRBV6-2/TRBV6-3,TRBD1,CASSTGQGVGEQFF,TGTGCCAGCAGTACGGGACAGGGGGTTGGTGAGCAGTTCTTC
TRBJ2-1,few,TRBV10-3,TRBD2,CAIEIVGPRGGHEQFF,TGTGCCATCGAAATTGTGGGCCCCCGGGGGGGCCATGAGCAGTTCTTC
TRBJ2-7,many,TRBV12-3/TRBV12-4,-,CASSPSDRFGGYEQYF,TGTGCCAGCAGCCCATCTGACAGGTTTGGTGGCTACGAGCAGTACTTC
TRBJ1-4,-,TRBV25-1,TRBD1,CASSDSGGEKLFF,TGTGCCAGCAGCGATTCAGGGGGTGAAAAACTGTTTTTT
TRBJ2-2,many,TRBV5-1,-,CASSLTGSDAGELFF,TGCGCCAGCAGCTTAACAGGGTCGGACGCCGGGGAGCTGTTTTTT
TRBJ2-1,many,TRBV7-9,-,CASSPRTFNEQFF,TGTGCCAGCAGCCCTAGGACCTTCAATGAGCAGTTCTTC
TRBJ2-1,few,TRBV3-1,-,CASSQEGGSPYNEQFF,TGTGCCAGCAGCCAAGAAGGGGGGTCCCCTTACAATGAGCAGTTCTTC
TRBJ2-3,-,TRBV5-6,TRBD2,CASSSNQLAGSTDTQYF,TGTGCCAGCAGCTCGAACCAACTAGCGGGGAGCACAGATACGCAGTATTTT
TRBJ2-3,-,TRBV2,-,CASSADRYTDTSQYF,TGTGCCAGCAGTGCTGACAGGTACACAGATACGTCGCAGTATTTT
TRBJ2-1,many,TRBV6-2/TRBV6-3,-,CASSYSRAGWQPTLGDEQFF,TGTGCCAGCAGTTACTCGAGAGCGGGTTGGCAGCCTACCCTGGGTGATGAGCAGTTCTTC
TRBJ2-7,few,TRBV7-2,TRBD1,CASSGTGERQEYF,TGTGCCAGCAGCGGGACAGGGGAGAGACAGGAGTACTTC
TRBJ1-2,many,TRBV15,-,CATSRAGADYGYTF,TGTGCCACCAGCAGGGCAGGGGCCGACTATGGCTACACCTTC
TRBJ2-7,few,TRBV5-1,TRBD2,CASSPGRGGDEQYF,TGCGCCAGCAGCCCTGGCCGGGGGGGCGACGAGCAGTACTTC
TRBJ2-3,-,TRBV4-3,-,CASSHDHGGDTQYF,TGCGCCAGCAGCCATGACCATGGGGGAGATACGCAGTATTTT
TRBJ2-1,few,TRBV24-1,TRBD1,CATSGLGQARFNEQFF,TGTGCCACCAGTGGCCTCGGACAGGCCCGTTTCAATGAGCAGTTCTTC